This paragraph covers one T cell receptor (beta chain) sequence. The sample originates from a study of early T cells in non-severe SARS-CoV-2 infection. Attached unique molecular identifiers marked individual cDNA molecules. Each CDR3 protein gets one entry after TCRdb re-called the 5' RACE reads with MiXCR. The sample holds about 92,000 distinct CDR3 sequences; 11% to 15% are singletons and the top ten take roughly 6%. Sample: whole blood. This clonotype was obtained from an adult who was a healthcare worker with PCR-confirmed SARS-CoV-2 infection or an uninfected control (not recorded which).

In DNA, the CDR3 is TGTGCCAGCAGCCGAGATGCAACTAATGAAAAACTGTTTTTT. This sequence encodes CASSRDATNEKLFF. The V call is TRBV7-2, the J call TRBJ1-4; D is unresolved. Between the trimmed V and J ends, which lost 5 bases and 0 bases, there was a span of 7 bases. The length of the CDR3 is 14 residues. Looked up from germline, CDR1 is SGHTA and CDR2 is FQGNSA.